These 30 T cell receptor beta chains were all obtained from the same sample, sequenced in a study of OX40 agonist ivuxolimab in advanced cancers. Data came from immunoSEQ multiplex PCR; TCRdb stores just in-frame clones and leaves some out. The table lists roughly 40,000 clones, 80% to 90% of them singletons. The material was CD4+ or CD8+ T cells sorted from blood, obtained in a trial of the OX40 agonist ivuxolimab. The receptors were gathered from an adult with an advanced solid tumor such as melanoma, head and neck, liver or kidney cancer.

The chain links TRBV2 to TRBJ2-1, with 9 bases identical to TRBD2. V dropped 10 bases and J dropped 7; count of bases not matched to a gene: 8. CDR1 and CDR2 from the germline V gene are SNHLY and FYNNEI. The CDR3 extends over 13 amino acids. The CDR3 spells CAMLSGRRNEQFF. In DNA form, the CDR3 reads TGTGCCATGCTTAGCGGGAGAAGGAATGAGCAGTTCTTC. Based on the CDR3 plus reference TRBV2 and TRBJ2-1, the full variable domain is EPEVTQTPSHQVTQMGQEVILRCVPISNHLYFYWYRQILGQKVEFLVSFYNNEISEKSEIFDDQFSVERPDGSNFTLKIRSTKLEDSAMYFCAMLSGRRNEQFFGPGTRLTVL.

This rearrangement joins TRBV29-1 to TRBJ2-1, with TRBD2 matching over 11 bases. In germline, CDR1 is SQVTM, CDR2 ANQGSEA. Losses at the gene ends were 4 bases for V and 8 bases for J; bases not matched to a gene: 7. CDR3 length: 14 amino acids. The CDR3 DNA sequence: TGCAGCGTTGGGTTTCTAGCGGGAGGATATGAGCAGTTCTTC. It specifies CSVGFLAGGYEQFF.

This chain joins TRBV7-8 and TRBJ2-1; TRBD2 agrees at 7 bases. The ends lost 0 bases at V and 4 bases at J; junction bases unmatched: 3. Germline V gives CDR1 SGHVS, CDR2 FQNEAQ. The CDR3 consists of 15 residues. As DNA, the CDR3 is TGTGCCAGCAGCTTAGCGGGGGGACTATACAATGAGCAGTTCTTC. This sequence encodes CASSLAGGLYNEQFF. The full variable domain, completed using reference TRBV7-8 and TRBJ2-1, is GAGVSQSPRYKVAKRGQDVALRCDPISGHVSLFWYQQALGQGPEFLTYFQNEAQLDKSGLPSDRFFAERPEGSVSTLKIQRTQQEDSAVYLCASSLAGGLYNEQFFGPGTRLTVL.

This clone was found once. The CDR3 here is CASTSGHYNEQFF. The CDR3 DNA is TGTGCCAGCACTTCGGGACACTACAATGAGCAGTTCTTC. The chain links TRBV27 to TRBJ2-1; a possible D gene is TRBD1 (6 bases). The CDR3 consists of 13 residues. V was shortened by 7 bases and J by 3 bases, with 10 bases between the two germline ends. Per germline, CDR1 MNHEY and CDR2 SMNVEV (reference sequence).

The chain has TRBV7-3 and TRBJ2-2; tentatively, D is TRBD2 (5 bases). The germline V and J ends were trimmed by 5 bases and 2 bases, with 12 bases remaining between them. Germline V gene data show CDR1 as SGHTA and CDR2 as FQGTGA. This CDR3 has 15 amino acids. CDR3 in amino acids: CASSPRGSNTGELFF. The CDR3 DNA reads as TGTGCCAGCAGCCCCAGAGGGAGCAACACCGGGGAGCTGTTTTTT. Full variable domain (remainder filled in from reference TRBV7-3 and TRBJ2-2): GAGVSQTPSNKVTEKGKYVELRCDPISGHTALYWYRQSLGQGPEFLIYFQGTGAADDSGLPNDRFFAVRPEGSVSTLKIQRTERGDSAVYLCASSPRGSNTGELFFGEGSRLTVL.

V is TRBV5-8 and J is TRBJ2-1; weak D call: TRBD1 (6 bases). Germline CDR1 SGHTS, CDR2 YDEGEE. The V end lost 4 bases, the J end lost 7 bases, and 18 bases lay between the germline ends. The CDR3 loop spans 15 amino acids. The CDR3 coding sequence is TGTGCCAGCAGCGCCGAGGGCAGGGGTGAGAATGAGCAGTTCTTC. It codes for CASSAEGRGENEQFF.

The CDR3 loop is CASSNRGSGRNNEQFF. The CDR3 DNA follows: TGTGCCAGCAGCAACCGAGGTAGCGGGAGAAATAATGAGCAGTTCTTC. The genes are TRBV9 and TRBJ2-1; TRBD2 agrees at 9 bases. CDR3 length: 16 amino acids. V was clipped by 4 bases and J by 7 bases; unmatched bases: 12. Germline lookup yields CDR1 SGDLS and CDR2 YYNGEE. Supplemented by reference TRBV9 and TRBJ2-1, the full variable domain reads DSGVTQTPKHLITATGQRVTLRCSPRSGDLSVYWYQQSLDQGLQFLIQYYNGEERAKGNILERFSAQQFPDLHSELNLSSLELGDSALYFCASSNRGSGRNNEQFFGPGTRLTVL.

The rearrangement links TRBV5-1 to TRBJ1-2; maybe TRBD1 (6 bases). Trimming stripped 0 bases from V and 0 bases from J, with 12 bases between. The CDR3 length is 16 residues. CDR1 is SGHRS, CDR2 YFSETQ, per germline. The CDR3, as DNA: TGCGCCAGCAGCTTGGACAGGGCTAACGCTAACTATGGCTACACCTTC. Amino acids: CASSLDRANANYGYTF.

The V gene is TRBV7-7, the J gene TRBJ2-1, with 10 bases aligning to TRBD1. The CDR3 is made up of 15 amino acids. Trimming cost V 3 bases and J 7 bases; bases outside gene matches: 6. Looked up from germline, CDR1 is SSHAT and CDR2 is FNYEAQ (reference sequence). The CDR3: CASSFEGQGNNEQFF. The CDR3 region has the DNA TGTGCCAGCAGCTTTGAGGGACAGGGGAATAATGAGCAGTTCTTC. The full variable domain, its missing parts supplied by reference TRBV7-7 and TRBJ2-1, is GAGVSQSPRYKVTKRGQDVTLRCDPISSHATLYWYQQALGQGPEFLTYFNYEAQPDKSGLPSDRFSAERPEGSISTLTIQRTEQRDSAMYRCASSFEGQGNNEQFFGPGTRLTVL.

This clone was seen a handful of times. CDR3 in DNA: TGTGCCACCACCGGTAAGCGGGAGACAGATACGCAGTATTTT. As protein: CATTGKRETDTQYF. The J gene is TRBJ2-3, the V gene TRBV15, with 8 bases matching TRBD2. The CDR3 sequence is 14 residues long. The V gene end was trimmed by 7 bases and the J gene end by 3 bases; junction bases not matched to a gene: 6. Per germline, CDR1 LNHNV and CDR2 YYDKDF (reference sequence).

The rearrangement uses TRBV9 and TRBJ2-7; the match to TRBD2 covers 8 bases. The J segment lost 4 bases and the V segment lost 3 bases, leaving 9 bases of the junction unmatched. The CDR3 spans 15 residues. Germline values: CDR1 SGDLS, CDR2 YYNGEE. The CDR3 spells CASSDEAGAPYEQYF. The CDR3 DNA reads as TGTGCCAGCAGCGATGAAGCGGGAGCCCCATACGAGCAGTACTTC.

V and J are TRBV6-4 and TRBJ1-1; D unresolved. CDR3 length: 15 amino acids. In germline, CDR1 is MRHNA, CDR2 SNTAGT. The V gene lost 6 bases and the J gene lost 4 bases, with 18 bases spanning the gap. The DNA of the CDR3 is TGTGCCAGCAGCGCTGGGGAGGGTAGGCGCACTGAAGCTTTCTTT. Its translation is CASSAGEGRRTEAFF.

V is TRBV7-9 and J is TRBJ2-5; 8 nucleotides align to TRBD2. The CDR3 loop spans 15 amino acids. Per germline, CDR1 SEHNR and CDR2 FQNEAQ (reference sequence). V shed 7 bases, J shed 2 bases, and the junction held 9 bases outside the gene matches. CDR3 nucleotides: TGTGCCAGCACCTCTGGCGGGGGGCTTCAAGAGACCCAGTACTTC. It translates to CASTSGGGLQETQYF.

The rearrangement uses TRBV7-9 and TRBJ1-4; D remains unclear. This CDR3 is built from 17 residues. Between the trimmed V and J ends, which lost 1 base and 0 bases, there was a span of 12 bases. CDR1 SEHNR and CDR2 FQNEAQ come from the germline V gene (reference sequence). The CDR3, as DNA: TGTGCCAGCAGCTTAGTTCCAGAGAGATCAACTAATGAAAAACTGTTTTTT. This encodes CASSLVPERSTNEKLFF.

V is TRBV5-4 and J is TRBJ2-1, with D uncertain. The V gene lost 4 bases and the J gene lost 10 bases, with 15 bases spanning the gap. Germline-derived CDR1 and CDR2 are SGHNT and YYREEE (reference sequence). CDR3 length equals 13 residues. The CDR3 here is CASSPTEVREQFF. The CDR3 bases are TGTGCCAGCAGCCCAACAGAGGTGCGGGAGCAGTTCTTC.

The rearrangement joins TRBV9 to TRBJ2-2; D gene ambiguous. V lost 3 bases, J lost 7 bases, and 16 bases lay in between. Germline V gives CDR1 SGDLS, CDR2 YYNGEE. The CDR3 has 15 amino acids. In DNA, the CDR3 is TGTGCCAGCAGCGACCGTAGCTTCTCAAACGGGGAGCTGTTTTTT. This codes for CASSDRSFSNGELFF.

The chain links TRBV6-5 to TRBJ2-2, with 8 bases matching TRBD1. Germline V gene lookup returns CDR1 MNHEY and CDR2 SVGAGI. This CDR3 is built from 15 residues. The V segment lost 3 bases and the J segment 5 bases; nucleotides outside the gene matches: 5. The CDR3 is CASSYQGALTGELFF. CDR3 nucleotides: TGTGCCAGCAGTTATCAGGGGGCTCTGACCGGGGAGCTGTTTTTT.

The chain couples TRBV7-2 to TRBJ2-5, with 7 bases matching TRBD1. This CDR3 contains 12 residues. Trimming took 4 bases from V and 6 from J; bases not matched to a gene: 2. Germline V gene lookup returns CDR1 SGHTA and CDR2 FQGNSA. This chain's CDR3 is CASSSQGKTQYF. The CDR3 DNA is TGTGCCAGCAGCTCACAGGGGAAGACCCAGTACTTC.

This rearrangement joins TRBV14 to TRBJ2-7; 11 positions match TRBD1. Losses at the gene ends were 3 bases for V and 6 bases for J; bases not matched to a gene: 7. Per germline, CDR1 SGHDN and CDR2 FVKESK. The CDR3 contains 15 residues. In nucleotides, the CDR3 is TGTGCCAGCAGCCATCCGGGACAGGGGGTTCGCGAGCAGTACTTC. Its protein product is CASSHPGQGVREQYF.

The chain uses TRBV4-2 and TRBJ2-7; 10 bases agree with TRBD2. The V gene end was trimmed by 0 bases and the J gene end by 1 base; junction bases not matched to a gene: 0. This CDR3 is built from 15 residues. Germline V CDR1 and CDR2: LGHNA, YNFKEQ. The chain's CDR3 is CASSQETSGSYEQYF. DNA of the CDR3: TGTGCCAGCAGCCAAGAGACTAGCGGGTCCTACGAGCAGTACTTC.

This clone occurred once. The CDR3 sequence is CASTQGYTEAFF. DNA for the CDR3: TGTGCCAGTACCCAGGGGTACACTGAAGCTTTCTTT. This chain uses TRBV19 with TRBJ1-1; maybe TRBD1 (6 bases). Germline V gene sequence: CDR1 LNHDA, CDR2 SQIVND (reference sequence). The V end was cut by 7 bases, the J end by 3 bases, with 9 bases between. The length of the CDR3 is 12 residues.

V gene TRBV9 combines with J gene TRBJ1-2; 8 positions agree with TRBD1. The CDR3 sequence is 14 residues long. Germline CDR1 and CDR2: SGDLS and YYNGEE. Trimming cost V 4 bases and J 4 bases; bases outside gene matches: 6. Written as DNA, the CDR3 is TGTGCCAGCAGCAGGACAGGGAGGATCTATGGCTACACCTTC. This translates into CASSRTGRIYGYTF. The complete variable domain, with remaining parts taken from reference TRBV9 and TRBJ1-2, reads DSGVTQTPKHLITATGQRVTLRCSPRSGDLSVYWYQQSLDQGLQFLIQYYNGEERAKGNILERFSAQQFPDLHSELNLSSLELGDSALYFCASSRTGRIYGYTFGSGTRLTVV.

The chain employs TRBV7-9 and TRBJ1-2; TRBD1 matches at 7 bases. The junction had 9 bases not matched to a gene; V was cut back by 5 bases and J by 0 bases. The CDR3 loop spans 16 amino acids. Germline values: CDR1 SEHNR, CDR2 FQNEAQ (reference sequence). CDR3 region: CASSKQGQATNYGYTF. CDR3 in DNA: TGTGCCAGCAGCAAACAAGGACAGGCTACTAACTATGGCTACACCTTC.

The chain has TRBV19 and TRBJ2-1; a possible D gene is TRBD1 (6 bases). CDR1 and CDR2 from the germline V gene are LNHDA and SQIVND (reference sequence). The V end was cut by 6 bases, the J end by 0 bases, with 18 bases between. The length of the CDR3 is 17 residues. The DNA for the CDR3 is TGTGCCAGTAGGGGTCAGGGGACCCTTCACTCCTACAATGAGCAGTTCTTC. This translates into CASRGQGTLHSYNEQFF.

This chain links TRBV4-1 with TRBJ2-7, with TRBD2 identical over 14 bases. This CDR3 has 17 residues. J lost 4 bases, V lost 6 bases, and 11 bases had no gene match. CDR1 is MGHRA, CDR2 YSYEKL, per germline. The CDR3 DNA reads TGCGCCAGCAGTTCGGGACTAGCGGGAGCCCAGGGATACGAGCAGTACTTC. Protein sequence: CASSSGLAGAQGYEQYF.

Here the CDR3 DNA reads TGTGCCATCACAGGGGTTATCACAGATACGCAGTATTTT. Amino acids: CAITGVITDTQYF. This sequence joins TRBV10-3 and TRBJ2-3; tentatively, D is TRBD1 (6 bases). Germline assignment: CDR1 ENHRY and CDR2 SYGVKD. Deletions cut 7 bases from V and 2 bases from J, with 10 bases between. The CDR3 extends over 13 amino acids.

The chain employs TRBV9 and TRBJ2-1; 7 bases are shared with TRBD2. CDR1 is SGDLS, CDR2 YYNGEE, per germline. J lost 1 base, V lost 3 bases, and 7 bases had no gene match. The CDR3 is 16 amino acids. The CDR3 sequence is CASSAPSGGSYNEQFF. CDR3 nucleotides: TGTGCCAGCAGCGCCCCGTCCGGGGGGTCCTACAATGAGCAGTTCTTC.

The chain uses TRBV4-1 and TRBJ2-7, with D possibly being TRBD2 (5 bases). The V and J ends lost 1 base and 5 bases respectively, with 12 bases between them. The CDR3 length is 14 residues. From germline, CDR1 is MGHRA and CDR2 YSYEKL. The CDR3: CASSQVGGPHEQYF. CDR3 sequence (DNA): TGCGCCAGCAGCCAAGTAGGAGGTCCCCACGAGCAGTACTTC.

The gene calls are TRBV9 and TRBJ1-3, with a weak D call TRBD1 (5 bases). The V end lost 0 bases, the J end lost 4 bases, and 14 bases lay between the germline ends. The germline V gene encodes CDR1 SGDLS and CDR2 YYNGEE. The CDR3 is 16 residues long. The CDR3 nucleotides are TGTGCCAGCAGCGTAGGGGGGTCCGGGATCGGAAACACCATATATTTT. Translated: CASSVGGSGIGNTIYF. The whole variable domain, remainder taken from reference TRBV9 and TRBJ1-3, is DSGVTQTPKHLITATGQRVTLRCSPRSGDLSVYWYQQSLDQGLQFLIQYYNGEERAKGNILERFSAQQFPDLHSELNLSSLELGDSALYFCASSVGGSGIGNTIYFGEGSWLTVV.

The V call is TRBV29-1, the J call TRBJ2-5; the D gene is possibly TRBD2 (5 bases). V lost 0 bases to trimming and J lost 5 bases, with 16 bases between them. CDR1 is SQVTM and CDR2 is ANQGSEA in the germline V gene. The CDR3 is 15 amino acids. CDR3 sequence (DNA): TGCAGCGTTGAAGAGGAGGCGGACTTAGGGGAGACCCAGTACTTC. As protein: CSVEEEADLGETQYF.